The 3 T cell receptor beta chains below come from one sample, sequenced in a study of T cell clones after liver transplantation (dated by TCRdb to between 2019 and 2020). Library preparation used the immunoSEQ multiplex PCR assay. This is the immuneACCESS table as TCRdb keeps it, with only in-frame sequences that have V and J called. A part of the clones is gone; compared with another copy, unresolved V genes explain less than half, and the rest is unexplained. In this sample the table shows about 85,000 clones, roughly 85% of which occur a single time. The top ten hold about 0.45% of the sample. The source was CD4+ T cells from blood, collected around 45 months after liver transplant. Source of these receptors: a human patient who received a liver transplant. In patients who had a transplant, some T cells may come from the graft donor.

The chain couples TRBV7-9 to TRBJ1-3; TRBD1 might be the D (5 bases). V gave up 5 bases and J gave up 4 bases, with 15 bases separating them. Germline V lookup: CDR1 SEHNR, CDR2 FQNEAQ (reference sequence). The CDR3 length is 15 residues. The CDR3 DNA reads as TGTGCCAGCAGCCCCGCTGGGGCGAAGGGAAACACCATATATTTT. It translates to CASSPAGAKGNTIYF. The full variable domain, with the rest looked up from reference TRBV7-9 and TRBJ1-3, is DTGVSQNPRHKITKRGQNVTFRCDPISEHNRLYWYRQTLGQGPEFLTYFQNEAQLEKSRLLSDRFSAERPKGSFSTLEIQRTEQGDSAMYLCASSPAGAKGNTIYFGEGSWLTVV.

The gene calls are TRBV7-8 and TRBJ1-2; no reliable D call. V gave up 3 bases and J gave up 4 bases, with 6 bases separating them. Germline assignment: CDR1 SGHVS and CDR2 FQNEAQ. The length of the CDR3 is 12 residues. DNA of the CDR3: TGTGCCAGCAGCTTTAGCACCTATGGCTACACCTTC. Its translation is CASSFSTYGYTF.

The rearrangement links TRBV28 to TRBJ1-3; D unresolved. The CDR3 contains 14 residues. CDR1 is MDHEN and CDR2 is SYDVKM in the germline V gene. V was trimmed by 9 bases and J by 0 bases, leaving 12 bases between them. CDR3: CASGRFGSGNTIYF. In DNA, the CDR3 is TGTGCCAGTGGGCGGTTCGGCTCTGGAAACACCATATATTTT.